A single sample gave rise to the 26 T cell receptor beta chains below, sequenced in a study of blood T cell repertoires in COVID-19 (dated by TCRdb to 2020 to 2022). The method behind the library was the immunoSEQ multiplex PCR assay. The source is immuneACCESS, and TCRdb retained only in-frame sequences with V and J called. Part of the clones is not carried over; for the studies checked, unresolved V genes explain less than half of this, and the remainder is unexplained. Here the sample has 450,000 or so clones; roughly 91% occur a single time. The ten biggest clones cover around 0.6% of the sample. Sequenced input: PBMCs or T cells enriched from blood (not recorded which). The receptors come from a man aged 18 to 35 who had recovered from COVID-19.

V gene TRBV10-1 combines with J gene TRBJ2-1, with 7 bases fitting TRBD2. This CDR3 comprises 14 residues. CDR1 and CDR2 from the germline V gene are WNHNN and SYGVQD (reference sequence). The trim removed 4 bases at V and 7 bases at J, leaving 7 bases unmatched. This CDR3 reads CASSAGTTENEQFF. As DNA, the CDR3 is TGCGCCAGCAGTGCCGGGACTACCGAGAATGAGCAGTTCTTC.

The chain links TRBV30 to TRBJ2-4; 15 nucleotides agree with TRBD2. CDR3 length: 19 residues. CDR1 and CDR2 from the germline V gene are GTSNPN and SVGIG (reference sequence). Trimming removed 3 bases from V and 0 bases from J; junction bases left unmatched: 9. The CDR3 DNA reads as TGTGCCTGGAGGTTACCGGGACTAGCGGGAGGCCTAGCCAAAAACATTCAGTACTTC. It specifies CAWRLPGLAGGLAKNIQYF.

This clone was recorded only once. J is TRBJ1-2 and V is TRBV20-1; the D gene is possibly TRBD1 (5 bases). The CDR3 extends over 10 amino acids. Germline V lookup: CDR1 DFQATT, CDR2 SNEGSKA (reference sequence). V was clipped by 5 bases and J by 8 bases, with 9 bases between them. The CDR3 nucleotides are TGCAGTGCTCCGGGGGGAGGCTACACCTTC. Its translation is CSAPGGGYTF.

The chain has TRBV4-1 and TRBJ1-4; D is uncertain. Trimming left V 4 bases short and J 7 bases short, with 10 bases between. From germline, CDR1 is MGHRA and CDR2 YSYEKL. The CDR3 is 13 residues long. The CDR3 here is CASSLSVREKLFF. The CDR3 DNA is TGCGCCAGCAGCCTTAGTGTGCGTGAAAAACTGTTTTTT.

The J gene is TRBJ1-5, the V gene TRBV24-1, with D hard to call. The CDR3 extends over 14 amino acids. Germline CDR1 KGHDR, CDR2 SFDVKD. Trimming pared 3 bases from V and 0 bases from J, leaving 5 bases between. The CDR3 DNA reads as TGTGCCACCAGTGATACGGGTAGCAATCAGCCCCAGCATTTT. As protein: CATSDTGSNQPQHF.

The sample holds one count of this clone. The chain uses TRBV27 and TRBJ1-6; D remains ambiguous. Germline V gene lookup returns CDR1 MNHEY and CDR2 SMNVEV (reference sequence). The CDR3 sequence is 13 residues long. The V gene lost 3 bases and the J gene lost 8 bases, with 8 bases spanning the gap. CDR3 sequence: CASSFREYSPLHF. The CDR3 DNA reads TGTGCCAGCAGTTTCCGGGAGTATTCACCCCTCCACTTT.

This clone was seen once. V gene TRBV5-1 combines with J gene TRBJ2-1; D is unclear. With 3 bases removed from V and 0 bases from J, the gap between germline ends came to 7 bases. Per the germline V gene, CDR1 is SGHRS and CDR2 is YFSETQ. The CDR3 runs 14 residues. CDR3 DNA: TGCGCCAGCAGCTCTGTTAGCTCCTACAATGAGCAGTTCTTC. Encoded protein: CASSSVSSYNEQFF.

The gene calls are TRBV5-8 and TRBJ2-3; 7 bases fit TRBD1. This CDR3 region has 16 residues. V was pared by 4 bases and J by 0 bases, with 8 bases of the junction left unmatched. Germline V gives CDR1 SGHTS, CDR2 YDEGEE. The CDR3 bases are TGTGCCAGCAGCCACAGGGGAACGACTAGCACAGATACGCAGTATTTT. Residues: CASSHRGTTSTDTQYF.

The chain combines TRBV3-1 (or the pseudogene TRBV3-2) with TRBJ1-1, with D possibly matching TRBD1 (5 bases). This CDR3 comprises 15 residues. Germline CDR1 LGHDT, CDR2 YNNKEL (reference sequence). V shed 4 bases and J shed 3 bases, with 15 bases lying between them. The CDR3 region is CASSPDRGRDTEAFF. In nucleotides, the CDR3 is TGTGCCAGCAGCCCGGATAGGGGTCGCGACACTGAAGCTTTCTTT.

The V gene is TRBV24-1, the J gene TRBJ2-1; 9 bases line up with TRBD2. The junction had 5 bases not matched to a gene; V was cut back by 3 bases and J by 6 bases. The CDR3 runs 15 residues. Germline V gives CDR1 KGHDR, CDR2 SFDVKD. CDR3 nucleotides: TGTGCCACCAGTGATCCTAGCGGGATAAGCAATGAGCAGTTCTTC. It codes for CATSDPSGISNEQFF.

The DNA of the CDR3 is TGTGCCAGCATCGGACAGTACTACGAGCAGTACTTC. Translation gives CASIGQYYEQYF. The chain employs TRBV7-9 and TRBJ2-7, with D tentatively TRBD1 (6 bases). Germline CDR1 reads SEHNR; CDR2 reads FQNEAQ (reference sequence). Trimming took 7 bases from V and 3 from J, leaving 10 bases between them. This CDR3 spans 12 amino acids.

The chain uses TRBV3-1 (or the pseudogene TRBV3-2) and TRBJ1-5; no definite D call. CDR1 is LGHDT and CDR2 is YNNKEL in the germline V gene (reference sequence). The length of the CDR3 is 18 residues. With 4 bases removed from V and 1 base from J, the gap between germline ends came to 20 bases. CDR3 sequence reads: CASSRGPLWGVSNQPQHF. The CDR3 DNA reads as TGTGCCAGCAGCCGGGGTCCGCTCTGGGGAGTCAGCAATCAGCCCCAGCATTTT.

CDR3 in amino acids: CSVRAGTEAFF. In DNA form, the CDR3 reads TGCAGCGTGAGGGCTGGCACTGAAGCTTTCTTT. The chain couples TRBV29-1 to TRBJ1-1; D is unresolved. With 6 bases removed from V and 4 bases from J, the gap between germline ends came to 9 bases. The CDR3 has 11 amino acids. CDR1 SQVTM and CDR2 ANQGSEA come from the germline V gene.

The chain uses TRBV10-3 and TRBJ1-5, with 8 bases aligning to TRBD1. The germline CDR1 and CDR2 sequences are ENHRY and SYGVKD. V trimming: 5 bases; J trimming: 1 base; junction bases outside the gene matches: 4. The CDR3 covers 15 residues. CDR3 amino acids: CAISSTGESNQPQHF. In DNA form, the CDR3 reads TGTGCCATCAGTTCGACAGGGGAAAGCAATCAGCCCCAGCATTTT.

The J gene is TRBJ2-5, the V gene TRBV5-4; D is uncertain. V gave up 4 bases and J gave up 5 bases, with 9 bases separating them. CDR3 length equals 12 residues. Germline assignment: CDR1 SGHNT and CDR2 YYREEE (reference sequence). The CDR3: CASSVDGETQYF. Written as DNA, the CDR3 is TGTGCCAGCAGCGTTGACGGGGAGACCCAGTACTTC. The full variable domain, rest sourced from reference TRBV5-4 and TRBJ2-5, is ETGVTQSPTHLIKTRGQQVTLRCSSQSGHNTVSWYQQALGQGPQFIFQYYREEENGRGNFPPRFSGLQFPNYSSELNVNALELDDSALYLCASSVDGETQYFGPGTRLLVL.

The chain carries TRBV6-1 and TRBJ1-2; D remains unclear. The CDR3 is 14 residues long. Germline loops: CDR1 MNHNS, CDR2 SASEGT. The V and J ends lost 2 bases and 0 bases respectively, with 7 bases between them. DNA of the CDR3: TGTGCCAGCAGTGAACAGGAATCTAACTATGGCTACACCTTC. Protein product: CASSEQESNYGYTF.

The V and J genes are TRBV18 and TRBJ2-7; 11 nucleotides match TRBD1. The CDR3 extends over 14 amino acids. With V trimmed by 4 bases and J by 5 bases, 4 bases remained unmatched. Germline-derived CDR1 and CDR2 are KGHSH and LQKENI. CDR3 amino acids: CASSLRDRGNEQYF. The CDR3 coding sequence is TGTGCCAGCTCACTCCGGGACAGGGGGAACGAGCAGTACTTC.

The CDR3 sequence is CASSFEREGYNEQFF. The CDR3 nucleotides are TGTGCCAGCAGCTTTGAGCGGGAGGGCTACAATGAGCAGTTCTTC. This chain uses TRBV5-4 with TRBJ2-1, with TRBD2 matching over 10 bases. This CDR3 spans 15 amino acids. Germline trimming cut 2 bases from V and 3 bases from J; bases unmatched to any gene: 2. From germline, CDR1 is SGHNT and CDR2 YYREEE (reference sequence).

The CDR3 protein is CASSLDRGGGYTF. The DNA for the CDR3 is TGTGCCAGCAGCTTAGACAGGGGTGGTGGCTACACCTTC. The rearrangement joins TRBV11-3 to TRBJ1-2, with D perhaps TRBD1 (6 bases). The CDR3 has 13 residues. Germline-derived CDR1 and CDR2 are SGHNT and YENEEA. The V end was cut by 0 bases, the J end by 7 bases, with 9 bases between.

V usage is TRBV14 and J usage is TRBJ2-7; perhaps TRBD1 as D (5 bases). This CDR3 comprises 12 residues. The V end lost 4 bases, the J end lost 3 bases, and 7 bases lay between the germline ends. Germline V gene sequence: CDR1 SGHDN, CDR2 FVKESK. The CDR3 loop is CASSPGFYEQYF. The DNA for the CDR3 is TGTGCCAGCAGCCCAGGGTTCTACGAGCAGTACTTC.

CDR3 protein: CASSFSAGAIGELFF. The CDR3 DNA sequence: TGTGCCAGCAGTTTTTCGGCGGGAGCAATCGGGGAGCTGTTTTTT. The chain has TRBV27 and TRBJ2-2; 7 bases agree with TRBD2. The CDR3 is 15 amino acids. V gave up 3 bases and J gave up 7 bases; unmatched junction bases: 8. The V gene's germline CDR1 is MNHEY and CDR2 SMNVEV (reference sequence).

The rearrangement joins TRBV7-2 to TRBJ1-6; 8 bases align to TRBD1. J gave up 10 bases and V 1 base, and 3 bases lay outside the gene matches. This CDR3 is built from 14 residues. The germline V gene has CDR1 SGHTA and CDR2 FQGNSA. CDR3 coding DNA: TGTGCCAGCAGCTTAGATCCAGGGGGCTCACCCCTCCACTTT. This codes for CASSLDPGGSPLHF.

J is TRBJ1-3 and V is TRBV11-3; D is possibly TRBD1 (6 bases). From germline, CDR1 is SGHNT and CDR2 YENEEA. This CDR3 contains 14 residues. The V gene lost 6 bases and the J gene lost 1 base, with 10 bases spanning the gap. The CDR3 DNA is TGTGCCAGCAGTCTACAGGGATCTGGAAACACCATATATTTT. It yields the protein CASSLQGSGNTIYF.

V is TRBV7-2 and J is TRBJ2-5; no clear D. This CDR3 is built from 14 residues. The V gene's germline CDR1 is SGHTA and CDR2 FQGNSA. V lost 1 base and J 5 bases, leaving 11 bases between the germline ends. In nucleotides, the CDR3 is TGTGCCAGCAGCTTAGGGTCCTTCGCGGAGACCCAGTACTTC. Its translation is CASSLGSFAETQYF.

The rearrangement links TRBV27 to TRBJ2-7; 9 bases agree with TRBD1. The V gene's germline CDR1 is MNHEY and CDR2 SMNVEV (reference sequence). J gave up 6 bases and V 1 base, and 1 base lay outside the gene matches. The CDR3 has 13 amino acids. The CDR3: CASSLWGQGEQYF. CDR3 DNA: TGTGCCAGCAGTTTATGGGGACAGGGCGAGCAGTACTTC.

The chain uses TRBV7-6 and TRBJ1-1, with TRBD1 matching over 7 bases. The CDR3 has 14 residues. The germline gives CDR1 SGHVS, CDR2 FNYEAQ. The ends lost 5 bases at V and 2 bases at J; junction bases unmatched: 5. The CDR3 region is CASSTGQLNTEAFF. CDR3 coding DNA: TGTGCCAGCAGCACGGGACAGCTCAACACTGAAGCTTTCTTT. The complete variable domain, with remaining parts taken from reference TRBV7-6 and TRBJ1-1, reads GAGVSQSPRYKVTKRGQDVALRCDPISGHVSLYWYRQALGQGPEFLTYFNYEAQQDKSGLPNDRFSAERPEGSISTLTIQRTEQRDSAMYRCASSTGQLNTEAFFGQGTRLTVV.